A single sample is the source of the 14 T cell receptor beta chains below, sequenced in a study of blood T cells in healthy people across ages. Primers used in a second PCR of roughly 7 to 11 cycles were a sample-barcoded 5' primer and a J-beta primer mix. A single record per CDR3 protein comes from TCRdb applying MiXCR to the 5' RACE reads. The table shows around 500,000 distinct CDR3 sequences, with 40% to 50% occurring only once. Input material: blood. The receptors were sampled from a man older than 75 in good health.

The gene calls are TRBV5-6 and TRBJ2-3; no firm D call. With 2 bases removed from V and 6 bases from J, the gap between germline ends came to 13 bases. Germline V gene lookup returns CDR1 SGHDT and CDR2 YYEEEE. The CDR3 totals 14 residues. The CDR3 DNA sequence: TGTGCCAGCAGCTTCTACAACGCCTGGGATACGCAGTATTTT. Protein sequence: CASSFYNAWDTQYF.

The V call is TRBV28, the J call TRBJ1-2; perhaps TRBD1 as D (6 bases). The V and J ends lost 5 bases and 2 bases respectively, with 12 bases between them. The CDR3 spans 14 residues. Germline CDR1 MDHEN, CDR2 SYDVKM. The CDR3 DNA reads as TGTGCCAGCAGTGTAGGACAGTCGAACTATGGCTACACCTTC. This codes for CASSVGQSNYGYTF.

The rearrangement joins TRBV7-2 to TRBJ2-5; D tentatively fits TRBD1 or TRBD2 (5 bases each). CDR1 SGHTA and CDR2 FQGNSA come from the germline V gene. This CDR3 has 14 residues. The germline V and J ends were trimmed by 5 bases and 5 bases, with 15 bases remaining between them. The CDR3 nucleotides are TGTGCCAGCAGCCACGGGACGACTGACGAGACCCAGTACTTC. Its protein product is CASSHGTTDETQYF.

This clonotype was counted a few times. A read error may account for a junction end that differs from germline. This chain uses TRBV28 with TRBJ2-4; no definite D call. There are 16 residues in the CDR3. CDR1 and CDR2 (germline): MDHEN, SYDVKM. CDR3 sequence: CASSLSSLLAKTIQYF. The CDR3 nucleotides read TGTGCCAGCAGTTTATCCAGCTTATTAGCCAAAACCATTCAGTACTTC.

The CDR3 here is CASSLSVDSGYGYTF. For the CDR3, the DNA is TGTGCCAGCAGTTTGTCGGTGGATTCGGGCTATGGCTACACCTTC. This chain uses TRBV12-3 or TRBV12-4 with TRBJ1-2; no definite D call. V lost 3 bases to trimming and J lost 4 bases, with 15 bases between them. CDR3 size: 15 residues.

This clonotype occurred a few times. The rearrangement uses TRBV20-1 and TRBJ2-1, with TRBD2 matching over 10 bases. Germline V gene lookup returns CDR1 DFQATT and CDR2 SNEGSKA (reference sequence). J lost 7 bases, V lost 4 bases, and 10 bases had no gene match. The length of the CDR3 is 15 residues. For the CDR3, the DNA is TGCAGTGCTATATTATCTAGCGGGAGAATGAATGAGCAGTTCTTC. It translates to CSAILSSGRMNEQFF.

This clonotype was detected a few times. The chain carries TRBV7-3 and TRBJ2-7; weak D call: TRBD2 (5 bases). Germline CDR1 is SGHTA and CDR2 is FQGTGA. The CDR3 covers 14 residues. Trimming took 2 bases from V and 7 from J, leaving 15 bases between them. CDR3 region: CASSLFRPTGEQYF. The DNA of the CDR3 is TGTGCCAGCAGCTTATTCCGCCCTACGGGGGAGCAGTACTTC. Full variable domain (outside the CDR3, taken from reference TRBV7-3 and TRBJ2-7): GAGVSQTPSNKVTEKGKYVELRCDPISGHTALYWYRQSLGQGPEFLIYFQGTGAADDSGLPNDRFFAVRPEGSVSTLKIQRTERGDSAVYLCASSLFRPTGEQYFGPGTRLTVT.

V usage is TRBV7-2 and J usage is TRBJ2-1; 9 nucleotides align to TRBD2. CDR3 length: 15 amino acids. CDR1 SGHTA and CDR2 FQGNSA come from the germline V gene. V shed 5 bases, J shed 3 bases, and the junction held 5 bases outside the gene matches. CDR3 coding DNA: TGTGCCAGCAGCGCCGCAGCGGGGGGCTACAATGAGCAGTTCTTC. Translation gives CASSAAAGGYNEQFF.

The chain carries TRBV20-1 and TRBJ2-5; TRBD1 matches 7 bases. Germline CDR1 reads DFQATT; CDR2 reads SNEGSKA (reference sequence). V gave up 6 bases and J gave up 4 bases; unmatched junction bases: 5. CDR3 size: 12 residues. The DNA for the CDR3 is TGCAGTGCGACGACAGGGACAGAGACCCAGTACTTC. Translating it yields CSATTGTETQYF.

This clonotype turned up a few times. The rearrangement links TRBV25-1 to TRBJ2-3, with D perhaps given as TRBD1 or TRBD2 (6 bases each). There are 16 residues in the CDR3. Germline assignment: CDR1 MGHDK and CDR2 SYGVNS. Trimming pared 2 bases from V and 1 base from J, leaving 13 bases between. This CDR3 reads CASSEGTGGGTDTQYF. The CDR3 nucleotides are TGTGCCAGCAGTGAAGGGACTGGGGGCGGCACAGATACGCAGTATTTT.

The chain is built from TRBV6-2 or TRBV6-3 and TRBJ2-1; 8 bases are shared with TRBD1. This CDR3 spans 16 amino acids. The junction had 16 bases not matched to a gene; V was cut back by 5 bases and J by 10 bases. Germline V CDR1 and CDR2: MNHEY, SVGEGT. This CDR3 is CASSTRGQGGRGEQFF. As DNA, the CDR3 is TGTGCCAGCAGTACCAGAGGACAGGGAGGAAGGGGGGAGCAGTTCTTC.

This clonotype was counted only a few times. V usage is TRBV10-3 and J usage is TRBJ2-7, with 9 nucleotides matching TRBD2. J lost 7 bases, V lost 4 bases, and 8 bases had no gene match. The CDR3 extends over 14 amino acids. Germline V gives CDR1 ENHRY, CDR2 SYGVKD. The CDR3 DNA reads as TGTGCCATCAGTGTTTTAGCGGGAGAAAATGAGCAGTACTTC. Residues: CAISVLAGENEQYF.

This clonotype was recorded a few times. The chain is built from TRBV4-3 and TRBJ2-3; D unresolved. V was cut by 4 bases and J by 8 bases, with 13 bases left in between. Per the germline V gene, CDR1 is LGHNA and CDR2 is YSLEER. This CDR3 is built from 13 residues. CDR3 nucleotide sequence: TGCGCCAGCAGCCGGCGGCCGCACGTTACGCAGTATTTT. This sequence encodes CASSRRPHVTQYF.

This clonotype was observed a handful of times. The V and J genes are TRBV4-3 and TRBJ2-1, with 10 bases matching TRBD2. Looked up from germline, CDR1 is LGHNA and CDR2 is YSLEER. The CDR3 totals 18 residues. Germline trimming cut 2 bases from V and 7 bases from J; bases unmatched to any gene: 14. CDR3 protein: CASSQLGEPAGGRNEQFF. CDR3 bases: TGCGCCAGCAGCCAACTGGGAGAGCCAGCGGGGGGGCGGAATGAGCAGTTCTTC.